The clone carrying this TCR beta chain was recorded at least ten times. The data stem from a study of CD8 T cells in ankylosing spondylitis. Each CDR3 protein gets one entry after TCRdb re-called the 5' RACE reads with MiXCR. In the table there are hundreds of thousands of distinct CDR3 sequences, roughly 25% of which are singletons. The V and J ends lost 0 bases and 5 bases, in that order; junction bases with no gene match: 12. This CDR3 spans 18 amino acids. Germline lookup yields CDR1 SGHRS and CDR2 YFSETQ. The origin of this receptor is a male donor with ankylosing spondylitis or in good health (not recorded which). The chain uses TRBV5-1 and TRBJ2-5; 11 nucleotides agree with TRBD2. The sequenced sample was blood, either unsorted or a sorted T cell fraction (not recorded which). DNA of the CDR3: TGCGCCAGCAGCTTGGACCCATCCCTTAGCGGGAGGGCTGAGACCCAGTACTTC. It codes for CASSLDPSLSGRAETQYF.